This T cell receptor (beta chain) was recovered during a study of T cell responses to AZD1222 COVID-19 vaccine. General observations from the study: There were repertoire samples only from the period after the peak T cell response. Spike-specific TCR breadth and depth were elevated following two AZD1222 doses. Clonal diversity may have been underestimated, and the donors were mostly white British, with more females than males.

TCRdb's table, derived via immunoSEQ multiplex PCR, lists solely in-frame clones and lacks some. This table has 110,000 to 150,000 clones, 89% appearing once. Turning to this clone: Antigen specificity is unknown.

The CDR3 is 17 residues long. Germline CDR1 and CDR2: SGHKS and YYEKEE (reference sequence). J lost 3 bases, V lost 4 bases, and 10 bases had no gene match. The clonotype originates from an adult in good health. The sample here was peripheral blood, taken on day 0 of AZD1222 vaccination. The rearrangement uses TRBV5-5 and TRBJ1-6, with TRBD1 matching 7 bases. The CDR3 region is CASSLTWTGGYNSPLHF. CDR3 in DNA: TGTGCCAGCAGCCTAACCTGGACAGGCGGCTATAATTCACCCCTCCACTTT.